What follows are 32 T cell receptor beta chains derived from one specimen sequenced in a study of cytomegalovirus exposure and HLA in healthy donors. Primers: 60 Vbeta forward and 13 Jbeta reverse. Libraries were prepared by immunoSEQ multiplex PCR; TCRdb keeps only in-frame clonotypes and omits some of them. The sample carries more than 70,000 clones, 70% to 80% recorded once. The sequencing input was PBMCs. These receptors came from a man aged 50-60 years in good health and CMV-seropositive.

The chain links TRBV30 to TRBJ2-7; 7 bases match TRBD2. The CDR3 extends over 13 amino acids. Germline values: CDR1 GTSNPN, CDR2 SVGIG (reference sequence). Germline trimming cut 4 bases from V and 7 bases from J; bases unmatched to any gene: 10. The CDR3 DNA reads TGTGCCTGGATCCCAGCGGGACGGTGGGAGCAGTACTTC. Its translation: CAWIPAGRWEQYF.

This clone showed up just a few times. This chain links TRBV6-6 with TRBJ1-2; no reliable D call. The CDR3 extends over 14 amino acids. Germline values: CDR1 MNHNY, CDR2 SVGAGI (reference sequence). V was cut by 4 bases and J by 0 bases, with 9 bases left in between. CDR3 in amino acids: CASSFPVANYGYTF. Written as DNA, the CDR3 is TGTGCCAGCAGTTTCCCCGTAGCTAACTATGGCTACACCTTC.

V gene TRBV11-3 combines with J gene TRBJ1-4; possibly TRBD1 for D (6 bases). CDR1 is SGHNT, CDR2 YENEEA, per germline. The V end was cut by 4 bases, the J end by 0 bases, with 12 bases between. The CDR3 contains 16 residues. CDR3 loop: CASSWGRQATNEKLFF. The CDR3 DNA is TGTGCCAGCAGCTGGGGACGACAGGCAACTAATGAAAAACTGTTTTTT.

The CDR3 sequence: CASRQPNSYEQYF. The CDR3 DNA follows: TGTGCCAGCAGACAACCAAACTCCTACGAGCAGTACTTC. The V call is TRBV27, the J call TRBJ2-7; D unresolved. The CDR3 runs 13 residues. Germline CDR1 and CDR2: MNHEY and SMNVEV (reference sequence). Deletions cut 6 bases from V and 0 bases from J, with 9 bases between.

The CDR3 protein is CASSRQGSLGNTIYF. CDR3 nucleotide sequence: TGTGCCAGCAGCAGACAGGGATCCCTTGGAAACACCATATATTTT. The chain has TRBV7-6 and TRBJ1-3, with 7 bases lining up with TRBD1. Germline-derived CDR1 and CDR2 are SGHVS and FNYEAQ. The V segment lost 5 bases and the J segment 3 bases; nucleotides outside the gene matches: 7. CDR3 length: 15 amino acids.

The genes are TRBV29-1 and TRBJ2-2, with D tentatively TRBD2 (6 bases). This CDR3 comprises 14 residues. The V end lost 8 bases, the J end lost 4 bases, and 17 bases lay between the germline ends. Looked up from germline, CDR1 is SQVTM and CDR2 is ANQGSEA. The CDR3 DNA sequence: TGCAGCTCCCGAGGAGGGCCGGGCACCGGGGAGCTGTTTTTT. Protein sequence: CSSRGGPGTGELFF.

The chain has TRBV2 and TRBJ1-1; D might be TRBD1 (6 bases). The CDR3 contains 13 residues. CDR1 is SNHLY and CDR2 is FYNNEI in the germline V gene. V shed 6 bases and J shed 6 bases, with 14 bases lying between them. As DNA, the CDR3 is TGTGCCAGCAGAAGGCGACAGGTTGCTGAAGCTTTCTTT. Its protein is CASRRRQVAEAFF.

V gene TRBV25-1 combines with J gene TRBJ2-7; maybe TRBD1 (6 bases). The germline V and J ends were trimmed by 5 bases and 0 bases, with 14 bases remaining between them. The CDR3 is made up of 15 amino acids. CDR1 is MGHDK, CDR2 SYGVNS, per germline. CDR3 amino acids: CASSPSDRNSYEQYF. CDR3 DNA sequence: TGTGCCAGCAGTCCTTCGGACAGAAACTCCTACGAGCAGTACTTC.

The chain combines TRBV11-2 with TRBJ2-2, with D possibly TRBD1 on 6 matching bases. CDR3 length equals 14 residues. Germline V gives CDR1 SGHAT, CDR2 FQNNGV. Trimming took 6 bases from V and 10 from J, leaving 18 bases between them. The CDR3 sequence is CASRSPRGAEELFF. DNA for the CDR3: TGTGCCAGCAGATCCCCCAGGGGTGCGGAGGAGCTGTTTTTT. Complete variable domain (other parts from reference TRBV11-2 and TRBJ2-2): EAGVAQSPRYKIIEKRQSVAFWCNPISGHATLYWYQQILGQGPKLLIQFQNNGVVDDSQLPKDRFSAERLKGVDSTLKIQPAKLEDSAVYLCASRSPRGAEELFFGEGSRLTVL.

This chain joins TRBV6-6 and TRBJ2-1, with 7 bases identical to TRBD2. Trimming removed 2 bases from V and 3 bases from J; junction bases left unmatched: 7. This CDR3 comprises 16 residues. Germline-derived CDR1 and CDR2 are MNHNY and SVGAGI (reference sequence). CDR3 DNA: TGTGCCAGCAGTTACGAGCGCGGGAGTAACTACAATGAGCAGTTCTTC. Amino acids: CASSYERGSNYNEQFF.

The chain employs TRBV5-6 and TRBJ1-5, with 12 bases lining up with TRBD1. The germline V gene has CDR1 SGHDT and CDR2 YYEEEE. The CDR3 length is 16 residues. The trim removed 4 bases at V and 2 bases at J, leaving 4 bases unmatched. CDR3 sequence reads: CASSPGTGGRNQPQHF. The CDR3, as DNA: TGTGCCAGCAGCCCCGGGACAGGGGGCCGCAATCAGCCCCAGCATTTT.

The chain employs TRBV14 and TRBJ2-7; TRBD2 agrees at 7 bases. This CDR3 has 14 amino acids. V gave up 4 bases and J gave up 6 bases; unmatched junction bases: 9. Looked up from germline, CDR1 is SGHDN and CDR2 is FVKESK. The CDR3 DNA reads as TGTGCCAGCAGCCGAGACTGGGAGGGAACCGAGCAGTACTTC. Amino acid sequence: CASSRDWEGTEQYF.

The V gene is TRBV5-6, the J gene TRBJ1-1; tentatively, D is TRBD1 (6 bases). V lost 3 bases to trimming and J lost 3 bases, with 18 bases between them. The germline V gene encodes CDR1 SGHDT and CDR2 YYEEEE. The CDR3 totals 16 residues. The CDR3 nucleotides are TGTGCCAGCAGCTGGAATGGGGGCGGGCGATACACTGAAGCTTTCTTT. As protein: CASSWNGGGRYTEAFF.

The gene calls are TRBV5-6 and TRBJ1-5; 7 bases fit TRBD1. V lost 0 bases to trimming and J lost 3 bases; unmatched junction nucleotides: 3. This CDR3 has 15 residues. Germline V gene sequence: CDR1 SGHDT, CDR2 YYEEEE. The CDR3 DNA follows: TGTGCCAGCAGCTTGGCCGGGACAGCCAATCAGCCCCAGCATTTT. It yields the protein CASSLAGTANQPQHF.

The genes are TRBV15 and TRBJ2-3; 7 bases match TRBD2. Trimming removed 11 bases from V and 1 base from J; junction bases left unmatched: 9. In germline, CDR1 is LNHNV, CDR2 YYDKDF (reference sequence). The length of the CDR3 is 14 residues. The CDR3 bases are TGTGCCTCTCGCGGCGGGAGTGGCACAGATACGCAGTATTTT. Translating gives CASRGGSGTDTQYF.

This sequence joins TRBV9 and TRBJ2-4; the match to TRBD1 covers 9 bases. The CDR3 is made up of 17 amino acids. The V and J ends lost 4 bases and 0 bases, in that order; junction bases with no gene match: 8. Germline CDR1 is SGDLS and CDR2 is YYNGEE. This CDR3 reads CASSNNYRGLAKNIQYF. Here the CDR3 DNA reads TGTGCCAGCAGCAATAACTACAGGGGGCTAGCCAAAAACATTCAGTACTTC.

The rearrangement joins TRBV5-7 to TRBJ2-2, with D perhaps TRBD1 (5 bases). TRBV5-7 is marked as an open reading frame, function uncertain. The CDR3 runs 15 residues. V lost 3 bases and J lost 6, with 15 bases in between. CDR3 residues: CASSSNDEGAGELFF. CDR3 coding DNA: TGTGCCAGCAGCTCCAATGATGAAGGGGCCGGGGAGCTGTTTTTT.

This chain connects TRBV5-1 to TRBJ2-3; 9 bases line up with TRBD2. This CDR3 contains 15 residues. After removal of 5 bases from V and 1 base from J, the junction contained 5 bases not matched to a gene. Germline loops: CDR1 SGHRS, CDR2 YFSETQ. CDR3 sequence reads: CASRYSSGGTDTQYF. The DNA of the CDR3 is TGCGCCAGCAGATACTCTAGCGGGGGCACAGATACGCAGTATTTT. The entire variable domain, with the rest obtained from reference TRBV5-1 and TRBJ2-3, is as follows: KAGVTQTPRYLIKTRGQQVTLSCSPISGHRSVSWYQQTPGQGLQFLFEYFSETQRNKGNFPGRFSGRQFSNSRSEMNVSTLELGDSALYLCASRYSSGGTDTQYFGPGTRLTVL.

The genes are TRBV21-1 and TRBJ1-6. TRBV21-1 is a recognized pseudogene. CDR3 length: 15 amino acids. CDR3 sequence (DNA): TGTGCCAGCAGCAGCCGGGATCCGAGCGGTTCACCCCTCCACTTT. Translating gives CASSSRDPSGSPLHF.

The V and J genes are TRBV7-9 and TRBJ1-5; D is undetermined. V was clipped by 5 bases and J by 11 bases, with 13 bases between them. The germline CDR1 and CDR2 sequences are SEHNR and FQNEAQ (reference sequence). The CDR3 sequence is 12 residues long. The CDR3 loop reads CASSTVLGTQHF. The CDR3 bases are TGTGCCAGCAGCACCGTTCTAGGAACCCAGCATTTT.

Comment on this clone: At the DNA level, this CDR3 is encoded by other sequences in the same sample as well. J is TRBJ2-4 and V is TRBV5-6, with D perhaps matching TRBD1 (7 bases). The germline gives CDR1 SGHDT, CDR2 YYEEEE. CDR3 size: 14 residues. Trimming left V 1 base short and J 12 bases short, with 17 bases between. In DNA, the CDR3 is TGTGCCAGCAGCTTGACGGGGGTAGGGGACAGTCAGTACTTC. Encoded protein: CASSLTGVGDSQYF.

The V call is TRBV5-1, the J call TRBJ1-2, with 9 bases aligning to TRBD1. V shed 6 bases and J 1 base; nucleotides not matched to a gene: 4. Germline loops: CDR1 SGHRS, CDR2 YFSETQ. The CDR3 length is 14 residues. This CDR3 reads CASTPDRGNYGYTF. The DNA of the CDR3 is TGCGCCAGCACCCCGGACAGGGGTAACTATGGCTACACCTTC.

This clone was seen only once. The chain is built from TRBV18 and TRBJ1-2; no clear D. The CDR3 is made up of 14 amino acids. The V gene lost 1 base and the J gene lost 2 bases, with 8 bases spanning the gap. CDR1 KGHSH and CDR2 LQKENI come from the germline V gene. CDR3 sequence (DNA): TGTGCCAGCTCACCACGGGAGATCAACTATGGCTACACCTTC. Translation: CASSPREINYGYTF.

The chain uses TRBV7-9 and TRBJ1-4; 10 nucleotides agree with TRBD1. Germline lookup yields CDR1 SEHNR and CDR2 FQNEAQ (reference sequence). This CDR3 has 15 amino acids. V lost 5 bases to trimming and J lost 7 bases; unmatched junction nucleotides: 7. The CDR3 region is CASSTDRGLVEKLFF. CDR3 sequence (DNA): TGTGCCAGCAGCACAGACAGGGGGCTCGTTGAAAAACTGTTTTTT.

This chain joins TRBV5-1 and TRBJ2-5; D gene unclear. TRBJ2-7 matches the DNA end more closely, so the J call is doubtful. Germline loops: CDR1 SGHRS, CDR2 YFSETQ. CDR3 length: 14 residues. CDR3 bases: TGCGCCAGCAGCTTGGTATCCGAAACCTACGAGCAGTACTTC. Its translation is CASSLVSETYEQYF.

The chain has TRBV19 and TRBJ2-5; D perhaps matches TRBD1 (5 bases). Per the germline V gene, CDR1 is LNHDA and CDR2 is SQIVND (reference sequence). The CDR3 is 14 residues long. The V end lost 1 base, the J end lost 3 bases, and 9 bases lay between the germline ends. DNA for the CDR3: TGTGCCAGTAGTATAGTGACAGCGAAAGAGACCCAGTACTTC. Its translation is CASSIVTAKETQYF. The variable domain in full, with the rest retrieved from reference TRBV19 and TRBJ2-5, is DGGITQSPKYLFRKEGQNVTLSCEQNLNHDAMYWYRQDPGQGLRLIYYSQIVNDFQKGDIAEGYSVSREKKESFPLTVTSAQKNPTAFYLCASSIVTAKETQYFGPGTRLLVL.

V and J are TRBV14 and TRBJ2-7, with D possibly being TRBD1 (5 bases). This CDR3 contains 13 residues. Germline V gene data show CDR1 as SGHDN and CDR2 as FVKESK. V lost 6 bases to trimming and J lost 0 bases, with 9 bases between them. The CDR3 sequence is CASSPGFSYEQYF. The CDR3, as DNA: TGTGCCAGCAGTCCAGGGTTCTCCTACGAGCAGTACTTC.

The chain carries TRBV5-1 and TRBJ1-1, with TRBD1 matching 11 bases. The CDR3 loop spans 16 amino acids. V was pared by 3 bases and J by 2 bases, with 6 bases of the junction left unmatched. The germline V gene encodes CDR1 SGHRS and CDR2 YFSETQ. The CDR3 spells CASSWGDRGVNTEAFF. As DNA, the CDR3 is TGCGCCAGCAGCTGGGGGGACAGGGGGGTTAACACTGAAGCTTTCTTT.

The rearrangement joins TRBV7-2 to TRBJ2-4; maybe TRBD1 (6 bases). Germline values: CDR1 SGHTA, CDR2 FQGNSA. V was shortened by 7 bases and J by 7 bases, with 26 bases between the two germline ends. The CDR3 loop spans 17 amino acids. This CDR3 is CASTLGGIGAAENIQYF. CDR3 sequence (DNA): TGTGCCAGCACCCTAGGGGGAATCGGGGCGGCCGAGAACATTCAGTACTTC.

V usage is TRBV7-2 and J usage is TRBJ2-7; D might be TRBD1 (6 bases). CDR3 length equals 15 residues. Germline CDR1 SGHTA, CDR2 FQGNSA. Trimming cost V 7 bases and J 3 bases, with 19 bases left between them. CDR3 sequence (DNA): TGTGCCAGCAAGAGACAGGCCAAAGGTTTCTACGAGCAGTACTTC. Amino acids: CASKRQAKGFYEQYF.

The chain employs TRBV7-9 and TRBJ2-4; the D gene is possibly TRBD1 (5 bases). Germline CDR1 and CDR2: SEHNR and FQNEAQ (reference sequence). V was pared by 7 bases and J by 3 bases, with 16 bases between. This CDR3 has 15 residues. CDR3 sequence: CASTLGAPGKNIQYF. CDR3 sequence (DNA): TGTGCCAGCACCCTTGGGGCCCCCGGCAAAAACATTCAGTACTTC.

The chain couples TRBV27 to TRBJ2-7, with 13 bases aligning to TRBD2. V lost 6 bases and J lost 3; bases outside the gene matches: 2. Germline CDR1 MNHEY, CDR2 SMNVEV (reference sequence). This CDR3 has 14 amino acids. The CDR3 sequence is CASRLAGGYYEQYF. The CDR3 coding sequence is TGTGCCAGCAGACTAGCGGGAGGGTACTACGAGCAGTACTTC.